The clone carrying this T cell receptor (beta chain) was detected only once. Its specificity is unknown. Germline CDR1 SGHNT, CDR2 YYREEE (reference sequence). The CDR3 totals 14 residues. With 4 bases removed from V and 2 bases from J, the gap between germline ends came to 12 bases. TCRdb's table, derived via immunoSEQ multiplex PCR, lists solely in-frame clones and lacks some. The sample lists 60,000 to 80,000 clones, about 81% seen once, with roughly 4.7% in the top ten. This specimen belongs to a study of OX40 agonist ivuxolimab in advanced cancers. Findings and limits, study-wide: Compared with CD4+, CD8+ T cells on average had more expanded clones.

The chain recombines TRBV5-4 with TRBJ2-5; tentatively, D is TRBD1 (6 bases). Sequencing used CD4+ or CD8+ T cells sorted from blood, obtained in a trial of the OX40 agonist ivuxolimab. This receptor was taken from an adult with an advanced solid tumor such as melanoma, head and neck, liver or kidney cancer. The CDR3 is CASSLGQNQETQYF. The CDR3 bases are TGTGCCAGCAGCCTCGGACAGAATCAAGAGACCCAGTACTTC.